A selection of T cell receptor beta chains follows, all from one sample in a study of beta chain features in type 1 diabetes. Clones were read by immunoSEQ multiplex PCR, and TCRdb kept only the in-frame ones, dropping some. The sample consists of 600,000 to 650,000 clones, 15% to 19% of them appearing once. The sample consisted of naive CD4+ T cells from blood. The receptors shown here come from a man aged 18 to 30 in good health. Both conserved end residues are part of each CDR3. Fields, in order: CDR3 DNA, CDR3 protein, J gene, D gene, clone size, V gene. The D gene is left open where the match is weak. For some rows the clone size is stated as once, few or many, or as a class when expanded; others skip it.

TGTGCCAGCAGCCAAGAAGCGTCAGGGACCTACGAGCAGTACTTC CASSQEASGTYEQYF TRBJ2-7 . few TRBV4-2
TGTGCCAGCAGCTTAGACGAGAGTCCCTACGAGCAGTACTTC CASSLDESPYEQYF TRBJ2-7 . . TRBV7-8
TGTGCCAGCAGCTTCCCTGGGGGGGCCACTGAAGCTTTCTTT CASSFPGGATEAFF TRBJ1-1 . . TRBV11-2
TGTGCCAGCAGTTGGACAGGGAGGAGACTTTATGGCTACACCTTC CASSWTGRRLYGYTF TRBJ1-2 TRBD1 few TRBV28
TGTGCCTGGAGGAGGACAGGCACCTACGAGCAGTACTTC CAWRRTGTYEQYF TRBJ2-7 TRBD1 few TRBV30
TGTGCCAGTAGTATTGGACGTCTGCAGTACTTC CASSIGRLQYF TRBJ2-7 . few TRBV19
TGTGCCATCAGGGGGACAGGTCCGTCTAACTATGGCTACACCTTC CAIRGTGPSNYGYTF TRBJ1-2 TRBD1 few TRBV10-3
TGTGCCAGCAGCGCACTGGGCTACAGCTCCTACGAGCAGTACTTC CASSALGYSSYEQYF TRBJ2-7 . few TRBV7-3
TGTGCCAGCAGTCGCCTTAGCGGGAGTGACCTCAATGAGCAGTTCTTC CASSRLSGSDLNEQFF TRBJ2-1 TRBD2 few TRBV28
TGTGCCAGCAGCCCGAGTCCCAGGGGAGCTTACGAGCAGTACTTC CASSPSPRGAYEQYF TRBJ2-7 . . TRBV7-2
TGTGCCAGCAGCGTCCTTAAAGGGGAAGGGGCCACTGAAGCTTTCTTT CASSVLKGEGATEAFF TRBJ1-1 . few TRBV7-9
TGTGCCAGCAGGACGCCGGACGAGAAGACCCAGTACTTC CASRTPDEKTQYF TRBJ2-5 . few TRBV5-4
TGTGCCAGCAGCCAAACGGGAGGGGCGAGGGAGCAGTACTTC CASSQTGGAREQYF TRBJ2-7 TRBD2 few TRBV9
TGTGCCAGTAGTATCTTGAGGGCAGGGAACACCGGGGAGCTGTTTTTT CASSILRAGNTGELFF TRBJ2-2 . few TRBV19
TGTGCCAGCAGGAGAGACGCGGGGGTCACCGGGGAGCTGTTTTTT CASRRDAGVTGELFF TRBJ2-2 TRBD2 . TRBV28
TGTGCCAGCATGGTTTGGCTAGCGGGAGTGTCCGGGGAGCTGTTTTTT CASMVWLAGVSGELFF TRBJ2-2 TRBD2 few TRBV7-2
TGTGCCAGCAGCTTCGAAGGGATGGGGATGAACACTGAAGCTTTCTTT CASSFEGMGMNTEAFF TRBJ1-1 . few TRBV13
TGTGCCAGCTCGTCACAGGGGACCTACGAGCAGTACTTC CASSSQGTYEQYF TRBJ2-7 TRBD1 . TRBV18
TGTGCCAGCAGCTTGATTAGCGGGAATAATGAGCAGTTCTTC CASSLISGNNEQFF TRBJ2-1 TRBD2 few TRBV5-4
TGTGCCAGCAGTGACCCAAGGACCGGGAGGGTAGAGACCCAGTACTTC CASSDPRTGRVETQYF TRBJ2-5 TRBD2 . TRBV25-1
TGTGCCAGCAGCCCGACAGGGCTGACGGGACAGCCCCAGCATTTT CASSPTGLTGQPQHF TRBJ1-5 TRBD1 . TRBV7-2
TGCGCCAGCAGCCAAGACGTACAGGGGCACTCTGGGGCCAACGTCCTGACTTTC CASSQDVQGHSGANVLTF TRBJ2-6 TRBD1 few TRBV4-3
TGTGCCAGCATGAGGCAGGGGGCGCGAGATACGCAGTATTTT CASMRQGARDTQYF TRBJ2-3 TRBD1 . TRBV28
TGTGCCAGCAGCCTAGAAGTTAGCGGGAGTGTAGCAGATACGCAGTATTTT CASSLEVSGSVADTQYF TRBJ2-3 TRBD2 . TRBV4-2
TGTGCCAGCAGCCTACAGGGGGCAAGCTACAATGAGCAGTTCTTC CASSLQGASYNEQFF TRBJ2-1 TRBD1 . TRBV7-8
TGCAGCGTTGATGGGTTAGTCGCGGGACGGGTGGTAAGTAGCGAAAACAATGAGCAGTTCTTC CSVDGLVAGRVVSSENNEQFF TRBJ2-1 . . TRBV29-1
TGTGCCAGCAGTTCCGGACAGTGGAGAGGTTCTTCTGGGGCCAACGTCCTGACTTTC CASSSGQWRGSSGANVLTF TRBJ2-6 . few TRBV28
TGCGCCAGCAGCTTGGTCCTAGCGGGACCGGAGAGGGATGAGCAGTTCTTC CASSLVLAGPERDEQFF TRBJ2-1 TRBD2 few TRBV5-1
TGTGCCAGCAGTTTCGGCAGGGGGCTATCCTACAATGAGCAGTTCTTC CASSFGRGLSYNEQFF TRBJ2-1 TRBD1 few TRBV28
TGTGCCAGCAGCTTAGGGACAGGGTCGGGCTCTGGGGCCAACGTCCTGACTTTC CASSLGTGSGSGANVLTF TRBJ2-6 TRBD1 . TRBV7-2
TGCAGCGCTGGACAGACTAACTATGGCTACACCTTC CSAGQTNYGYTF TRBJ1-2 . . TRBV29-1
TGTGCCAGCAGCGGGACGGTCTATGGCTACACCTTC CASSGTVYGYTF TRBJ1-2 . few TRBV2
TGTGCCAGCAGCCAAACCTCGGAGGCACAAGAGACCCAGTACTTC CASSQTSEAQETQYF TRBJ2-5 . . TRBV7-3
TGCAGCGTTGACAGGTTGTTCTATGGCTACACCTTC CSVDRLFYGYTF TRBJ1-2 . few TRBV29-1
TGTGCCAGCAGGCGAGAAGACAGGCCCCAGCATTTT CASRREDRPQHF TRBJ1-5 . few TRBV6-6
TGTGCCAGCAGCGCACAAAACGCTGGGACAGCTCTCTACGAGCAGTACTTC CASSAQNAGTALYEQYF TRBJ2-7 TRBD1 few TRBV5-4
TGTGCCAGCAGCTTTCTCCTGGGATACTCTGGGGCCAACGTCCTGACTTTC CASSFLLGYSGANVLTF TRBJ2-6 . few TRBV7-2
TGTGCCAGCTCAATGGCCTTGACAGGACAATTAGGCATTCAGTACTTC CASSMALTGQLGIQYF TRBJ2-4 . . TRBV18
TGTGCCACCAGCAGAGGAACAAGCGAGCAGTACTTC CATSRGTSEQYF TRBJ2-7 . few TRBV15
TGCGCCAGCAGCCGCGACATAGCCCAAAACACCGGGGAGCTGTTTTTT CASSRDIAQNTGELFF TRBJ2-2 . . TRBV5-1
TGTGCCAGCAGTCAGGACAGCTATGGCTACACCTTC CASSQDSYGYTF TRBJ1-2 . few TRBV28
TGTGCCATCAGTAGAAATACAGGGAACTATGGCTACACCTTC CAISRNTGNYGYTF TRBJ1-2 . . TRBV10-3
TGTGCCAGCAGCCTGACTAGCGGAAACTACGAGCAGTACTTC CASSLTSGNYEQYF TRBJ2-7 TRBD2 . TRBV2
TGTGCCAGCAGCCAGTCAAACAGGGTAGGCTACGAGCAGTACTTC CASSQSNRVGYEQYF TRBJ2-7 . few TRBV4-2
TGTGCCAGCAGCGTAAGCCCGGGGCTAGCGGCGACTAGCACAGATACGCAGTATTTT CASSVSPGLAATSTDTQYF TRBJ2-3 TRBD2 few TRBV9